The 24 T cell receptor beta chains in this list originate from one sample, sequenced in a study of blood T cell repertoires in COVID-19. Generated by immunoSEQ multiplex PCR, the TCRdb table keeps only in-frame clones and is missing some. Of 60,000 or so clones in the sample, 70% to 85% were seen once. The sample comprised peripheral blood. The receptors were gathered from a man in his sixties with acute or convalescent COVID-19.

V and J are TRBV6-5 and TRBJ1-6; 10 positions agree with TRBD1. J lost 6 bases, V lost 2 bases, and 4 bases had no gene match. Germline CDR1 reads MNHEY; CDR2 reads SVGAGI. The CDR3 spans 16 residues. CDR3 in amino acids: CASSYATGGINSPLHF. As DNA, the CDR3 is TGTGCCAGCAGTTACGCGACAGGGGGCATTAATTCACCCCTCCACTTT.

This chain joins TRBV27 and TRBJ2-7; D gene unclear. Germline CDR1 reads MNHEY; CDR2 reads SMNVEV (reference sequence). This CDR3 contains 11 residues. Trimming left V 5 bases short and J 5 bases short, with 7 bases between. CDR3 DNA sequence: TGTGCCAGCAGTCTCCTCGACGAGCAGTACTTC. Residues: CASSLLDEQYF.

The chain joins TRBV5-4 to TRBJ1-1; D remains ambiguous. The CDR3 loop spans 12 amino acids. Germline values: CDR1 SGHNT, CDR2 YYREEE (reference sequence). Trimming shortened V by 0 bases and J by 6 bases, and 6 bases separated the two germline ends. CDR3 sequence reads: CASSLATAEAFF. For the CDR3, the DNA is TGTGCCAGCAGCTTGGCCACGGCTGAAGCTTTCTTT.

The chain recombines TRBV30 with TRBJ1-5; 11 nucleotides align to TRBD1. Germline values: CDR1 GTSNPN, CDR2 SVGIG (reference sequence). The V and J ends lost 2 bases and 3 bases, in that order; junction bases with no gene match: 6. The CDR3 has 16 residues. DNA of the CDR3: TGTGCCTGGAGTCCTAGGGACAGGGGGGCCAATCAGCCCCAGCATTTT. Translating gives CAWSPRDRGANQPQHF.

This chain connects TRBV5-1 to TRBJ2-1; 11 bases fit TRBD1. Per germline, CDR1 SGHRS and CDR2 YFSETQ. V was pared by 4 bases and J by 8 bases, with 14 bases of the junction left unmatched. CDR3 length equals 17 residues. Here the CDR3 DNA reads TGCGCCAGCAGCCCGTGGACCCCCGGGACAGGGGGTCATGAGCAGTTCTTC. It yields the protein CASSPWTPGTGGHEQFF.

This chain connects TRBV5-6 to TRBJ2-7; perhaps TRBD2 as D (6 bases). Germline V gene lookup returns CDR1 SGHDT and CDR2 YYEEEE. V was clipped by 0 bases and J by 6 bases, with 13 bases between them. CDR3 length: 14 amino acids. For the CDR3, the DNA is TGTGCCAGCAGCTTGGCGGGGACTTTAGGCGAGCAGTACTTC. Amino acids: CASSLAGTLGEQYF.

The chain employs TRBV19 and TRBJ1-4; 7 nucleotides agree with TRBD1. J was trimmed by 3 bases and V by 3 bases; bases with no gene match: 10. Germline V gives CDR1 LNHDA, CDR2 SQIVND (reference sequence). The CDR3 is 17 residues long. CDR3 region: CASSILAGGRANEKLFF. The CDR3 coding sequence is TGTGCCAGTAGTATTCTGGCAGGGGGTAGGGCTAATGAAAAACTGTTTTTT.

The chain has TRBV5-1 and TRBJ1-2; the match to TRBD1 covers 7 bases. Germline V gene sequence: CDR1 SGHRS, CDR2 YFSETQ. This CDR3 has 14 amino acids. V was clipped by 4 bases and J by 4 bases; unmatched bases: 7. The CDR3 region is CASSPGAGGYGYTF. For the CDR3, the DNA is TGCGCCAGCAGCCCCGGGGCAGGGGGCTATGGCTACACCTTC.

CDR3 sequence: CASSENGGTLYNSPLHF. Here the CDR3 DNA reads TGTGCCAGCAGTGAGAATGGAGGGACCCTATATAATTCACCCCTCCACTTT. V usage is TRBV6-4 and J usage is TRBJ1-6; D might be TRBD1 (5 bases). Germline V CDR1 and CDR2: MRHNA, SNTAGT. This CDR3 spans 17 amino acids. The V gene lost 3 bases and the J gene lost 4 bases, with 16 bases spanning the gap.

This chain links TRBV7-9 with TRBJ2-5, with 9 bases aligning to TRBD1. After removal of 5 bases from V and 2 bases from J, the junction contained 6 bases not matched to a gene. From germline, CDR1 is SEHNR and CDR2 FQNEAQ (reference sequence). This CDR3 is built from 15 residues. The CDR3 is CASSTWTGVQETQYF. Written as DNA, the CDR3 is TGTGCCAGCAGCACTTGGACAGGGGTTCAAGAGACCCAGTACTTC.

The rearrangement joins TRBV5-8 to TRBJ2-5; 8 bases are shared with TRBD1. This CDR3 is 15 amino acids long. The V gene end was trimmed by 2 bases and the J gene end by 5 bases; junction bases not matched to a gene: 8. CDR1 and CDR2 (germline): SGHTS, YDEGEE. CDR3 sequence: CASSLRQGWQETQYF. The CDR3 nucleotides are TGTGCCAGCAGCTTAAGACAGGGGTGGCAGGAGACCCAGTACTTC. Filled out from reference TRBV5-8 and TRBJ2-5, the complete variable domain reads EAGVTQSPTHLIKTRGQQATLRCSPISGHTSVYWYQQALGLGLQFLLWYDEGEERNRGNFPPRFSGRQFPNYSSELNVNALELEDSALYLCASSLRQGWQETQYFGPGTRLLVL.

This clone came up a few times. This rearrangement joins TRBV18 to TRBJ1-2, with D tentatively TRBD1 (5 bases). Germline V gene lookup returns CDR1 KGHSH and CDR2 LQKENI. CDR3 size: 14 residues. The V gene lost 3 bases and the J gene lost 5 bases, with 13 bases spanning the gap. CDR3 nucleotide sequence: TGTGCCAGCTCACCCTCGACAGAGTTTTATGGCTACACCTTC. Translating it yields CASSPSTEFYGYTF. Full variable domain (missing parts from reference TRBV18 and TRBJ1-2): NAGVMQNPRHLVRRRGQEARLRCSPMKGHSHVYWYRQLPEEGLKFMVYLQKENIIDESGMPKERFSAEFPKEGPSILRIQQVVRGDSAAYFCASSPSTEFYGYTFGSGTRLTVV.

The chain is built from TRBV5-4 and TRBJ2-3; maybe TRBD1 (6 bases). The CDR3 extends over 17 amino acids. Germline CDR1 and CDR2: SGHNT and YYREEE (reference sequence). V gave up 0 bases and J gave up 7 bases, with 21 bases separating them. CDR3 in amino acids: CASSLGGPTNIRHTQYF. CDR3 sequence (DNA): TGTGCCAGCAGCTTGGGGGGGCCAACGAATATTCGCCATACGCAGTATTTT.

The rearrangement links TRBV19 to TRBJ2-3; 9 bases line up with TRBD2. CDR3 length: 15 residues. Trimming removed 5 bases from V and 2 bases from J; junction bases left unmatched: 5. The germline V gene encodes CDR1 LNHDA and CDR2 SQIVND (reference sequence). As DNA, the CDR3 is TGTGCCAGTAGTCCACGACTAGCGGACACAGATACGCAGTATTTT. Protein sequence: CASSPRLADTDTQYF.

The genes are TRBV14 and TRBJ1-2; D call uncertain. CDR1 and CDR2 from the germline V gene are SGHDN and FVKESK. Trimming left V 4 bases short and J 3 bases short, with 21 bases between. The CDR3 spans 17 residues. The CDR3: CASSRLVGRADYYGYTF. DNA of the CDR3: TGTGCCAGCAGCCGTCTCGTAGGGAGGGCCGATTACTATGGCTACACCTTC.

This clone was detected only once. The chain links TRBV2 to TRBJ2-2; the D gene is possibly TRBD2 (5 bases). Per the germline V gene, CDR1 is SNHLY and CDR2 is FYNNEI. The CDR3 totals 15 residues. V was clipped by 3 bases and J by 0 bases, with 8 bases between them. CDR3 DNA sequence: TGTGCCAGCAGTGAGGCGGACTCGAACACCGGGGAGCTGTTTTTT. It translates to CASSEADSNTGELFF.

The chain links TRBV6-5 to TRBJ2-1, with 15 nucleotides matching TRBD2. Germline trimming cut 4 bases from V and 8 bases from J; bases unmatched to any gene: 3. Germline V gives CDR1 MNHEY, CDR2 SVGAGI. The CDR3 is made up of 15 amino acids. CDR3 in DNA: TGTGCCAGCAGTTTCGGACTAGCGGGGGGGGATGAGCAGTTCTTC. Protein product: CASSFGLAGGDEQFF.

The chain combines TRBV18 with TRBJ1-1; TRBD1 matches at 7 bases. Per the germline V gene, CDR1 is KGHSH and CDR2 is LQKENI. The CDR3 extends over 16 amino acids. Unmatched junction bases numbered 10, after V lost 6 bases and J lost 0 bases. In DNA form, the CDR3 reads TGTGCCAGCTCTCGAAGGGACAGCATCATGAACACTGAAGCTTTCTTT. This encodes CASSRRDSIMNTEAFF.

This clone is termed medium-sized. This chain connects TRBV9 to TRBJ1-2; 7 bases match TRBD1. CDR1 is SGDLS, CDR2 YYNGEE, per germline. CDR3 length equals 14 residues. V shed 3 bases and J 6 bases; nucleotides not matched to a gene: 8. In DNA, the CDR3 is TGTGCCAGCAGCGGATTACAGGGGCGGGATGGCTACACCTTC. Translated, it gives CASSGLQGRDGYTF.

This clone appeared a single time. The V call is TRBV7-9, the J call TRBJ2-5; TRBD1 matches 9 bases. This CDR3 spans 15 amino acids. From germline, CDR1 is SEHNR and CDR2 FQNEAQ (reference sequence). The trim removed 5 bases at V and 5 bases at J, leaving 9 bases unmatched. The CDR3 loop is CASSLLQGAGETQYF. The CDR3 region has the DNA TGTGCCAGCAGCCTACTACAGGGGGCGGGGGAGACCCAGTACTTC.

CDR3 loop: CASSLGGAGTYTGELFF. For the CDR3, the DNA is TGTGCCAGCAGCTTAGGCGGGGCAGGGACGTACACCGGGGAGCTGTTTTTT. This chain connects TRBV11-2 to TRBJ2-2; TRBD2 is a possible D gene (6 bases). This CDR3 has 17 amino acids. From germline, CDR1 is SGHAT and CDR2 FQNNGV. The germline V and J ends were trimmed by 1 base and 3 bases, with 15 bases remaining between them.

A single count supports this clone. The rearrangement uses TRBV7-2 and TRBJ1-5; tentatively, D is TRBD1 (5 bases). Germline assignment: CDR1 SGHTA and CDR2 FQGNSA. V was pared by 1 base and J by 6 bases, with 13 bases between. The CDR3 spans 15 residues. CDR3 coding DNA: TGTGCCAGCAGCTTAGTGACAGCGAAAGGTCAGCCCCAGCATTTT. Its translation: CASSLVTAKGQPQHF.

The rearrangement joins TRBV5-1 to TRBJ1-1; 7 bases match TRBD1. V lost 4 bases and J lost 0; bases outside the gene matches: 12. Germline assignment: CDR1 SGHRS and CDR2 YFSETQ. The CDR3 is made up of 17 amino acids. The CDR3: CASSLRQGGGVNTEAFF. CDR3 sequence (DNA): TGCGCCAGCAGCCTTCGACAGGGAGGAGGGGTGAACACTGAAGCTTTCTTT.

The chain carries TRBV27 and TRBJ1-6; D is unresolved. The germline gives CDR1 MNHEY, CDR2 SMNVEV (reference sequence). This CDR3 has 12 residues. V gave up 3 bases and J gave up 7 bases, with 4 bases separating them. The CDR3 region is CASSFSNSPLHF. CDR3 DNA: TGTGCCAGCAGTTTCTCGAATTCACCCCTCCACTTT.